This record looks at one T cell receptor beta chain sequence and its context. It has no known antigen specificity. No per-base quality is available; no much larger clone lies one base away. The sample belongs to a study of beta chain features in type 1 diabetes (dated by TCRdb to between 2017 and 2018). Some background on the complete study: Mean age, gender distribution, total cell number and subset yield did not differ between patients and healthy donors. A total of about 100,000,000 sorted cells were examined across all samples, and RNA yield correlated strongly with the number of cells per subset. The study compared the TCRB repertoires of sorted circulating CD4+ T cell subsets in recently diagnosed type 1 diabetes patients with those in matched healthy donors. Naive and central memory subsets were obtained from all 30 or so donors, but regulatory and stem cell-like memory subsets were isolated from only 8 patients and roughly 8 healthy donors.

Study-wide conclusions, independent of this receptor: At VDJ recombination sites, patients with type 1 diabetes made fewer insertions and deleted more nucleotides, a pattern implying thymic rearrangement abnormalities. PCR might favor shorter templates, but patient and control samples were amplified and corrected together, so any skew would affect both groups equally. HLA sub-analyses involved small numbers of individuals, so any influence of HLA type on TCRB rearrangement remained unresolved. Naive, central memory and regulatory TCRB repertoires appeared to be more alike among patients than among healthy donors. Because cDNA was sequenced instead of genomic DNA, activated cells with high expression could be over-represented, although the groups did not differ in activation or CD3 levels. A moderate but significant shortening of TCRB CDR3 length was observed in type 1 diabetes patients in all four CD4+ subsets.

The entire isolated RNA was reverse transcribed using the High Capacity cDNA Reverse Transcription Kit, and thus expressed TCRB transcripts were sequenced. Naive, central memory and regulatory T cell samples underwent deep immunoSEQ sequencing, averaging roughly 3.4 million total reads per sample. Sorted cells were lysed in RLT buffer and RNA was extracted with DNase-treated RNeasy Micro or Mini kits, depending on cell number. Each cell subset was processed on its own to prevent cross-contamination, while patient and healthy donor samples were processed together. The immunoSEQ multiplex PCR was used to amplify TCRB sequences from cDNA, generating 87-bp fragments that spanned the CDR3 region. The amplicons were sequenced using the Illumina HiSeq platform. In the original analysis: PCR bias was corrected computationally using synthetic template baselines, and reads within Hamming distance 2 were collapsed, with unmergeable singletons discarded. Reads were aligned against IMGT to assign V, D and J genes, CDR3 length and insertions or deletions at six rearrangement sites. Clonotype counts were normalized to sorted cell number within each subset before computing true diversity and Gini coefficients with the tcR R package. Repertoire sharing was quantified using the overlap coefficient calculated on TCRB nucleotide sequences. Entries here come from immuneACCESS through TCRdb and include only in-frame sequences with V and J called. Some clones fail to appear in such tables; in the studies checked, an unresolved V gene covers under half of the shortfall, and the cause of the remainder is unknown. That table is the source of V, J and clone size, and D and trimming were worked out from the DNA. The sample contains 35,000 to 45,000 clones, roughly 67% of them found a single time. Of the sample, roughly 2% falls within the top ten clones.

The cysteine opens and the phenylalanine closes a CDR3 of 11 amino acids. Solely the CDR3 DNA is kept, with 33 bases framed from the first base. Trimming costs V 5 bases and J 8 bases, and their ends lie 7 bases apart. CDR1 and CDR2 are read off the germline V gene (reference sequence) as SEHNR and FQNEAQ. Each donor gave one peripheral blood draw, about 100 mL on average, collected into heparinised tubes. Naive, central memory, regulatory and stem cell-like memory CD4+ T cells were sorted on a BD FACSAria II using a panel including CD45RO, CCR7, CD25, CD127, CD95 and CD27. Every sorted population had a purity above 95%. PBMCs were isolated immediately by Lymphoprep density gradient centrifugation and stained directly without culture. So that batch effects would be minimized, each experiment stained and sorted samples in pairs, pairing one healthy donor with one patient.

The receptor chain draws on TRBV7-9 and TRBJ2-1, with no confidently assigned D gene. Sequencing was performed on Tregs from blood. The meaning of the sample's cell subset or site label: regulatory CD4+ T cells. The receptor was derived from a young woman in good health. CDR3 reads: CASSRGDEQFF. The bases read TGTGCCAGCAGCAGAGGCGATGAGCAGTTCTTC.